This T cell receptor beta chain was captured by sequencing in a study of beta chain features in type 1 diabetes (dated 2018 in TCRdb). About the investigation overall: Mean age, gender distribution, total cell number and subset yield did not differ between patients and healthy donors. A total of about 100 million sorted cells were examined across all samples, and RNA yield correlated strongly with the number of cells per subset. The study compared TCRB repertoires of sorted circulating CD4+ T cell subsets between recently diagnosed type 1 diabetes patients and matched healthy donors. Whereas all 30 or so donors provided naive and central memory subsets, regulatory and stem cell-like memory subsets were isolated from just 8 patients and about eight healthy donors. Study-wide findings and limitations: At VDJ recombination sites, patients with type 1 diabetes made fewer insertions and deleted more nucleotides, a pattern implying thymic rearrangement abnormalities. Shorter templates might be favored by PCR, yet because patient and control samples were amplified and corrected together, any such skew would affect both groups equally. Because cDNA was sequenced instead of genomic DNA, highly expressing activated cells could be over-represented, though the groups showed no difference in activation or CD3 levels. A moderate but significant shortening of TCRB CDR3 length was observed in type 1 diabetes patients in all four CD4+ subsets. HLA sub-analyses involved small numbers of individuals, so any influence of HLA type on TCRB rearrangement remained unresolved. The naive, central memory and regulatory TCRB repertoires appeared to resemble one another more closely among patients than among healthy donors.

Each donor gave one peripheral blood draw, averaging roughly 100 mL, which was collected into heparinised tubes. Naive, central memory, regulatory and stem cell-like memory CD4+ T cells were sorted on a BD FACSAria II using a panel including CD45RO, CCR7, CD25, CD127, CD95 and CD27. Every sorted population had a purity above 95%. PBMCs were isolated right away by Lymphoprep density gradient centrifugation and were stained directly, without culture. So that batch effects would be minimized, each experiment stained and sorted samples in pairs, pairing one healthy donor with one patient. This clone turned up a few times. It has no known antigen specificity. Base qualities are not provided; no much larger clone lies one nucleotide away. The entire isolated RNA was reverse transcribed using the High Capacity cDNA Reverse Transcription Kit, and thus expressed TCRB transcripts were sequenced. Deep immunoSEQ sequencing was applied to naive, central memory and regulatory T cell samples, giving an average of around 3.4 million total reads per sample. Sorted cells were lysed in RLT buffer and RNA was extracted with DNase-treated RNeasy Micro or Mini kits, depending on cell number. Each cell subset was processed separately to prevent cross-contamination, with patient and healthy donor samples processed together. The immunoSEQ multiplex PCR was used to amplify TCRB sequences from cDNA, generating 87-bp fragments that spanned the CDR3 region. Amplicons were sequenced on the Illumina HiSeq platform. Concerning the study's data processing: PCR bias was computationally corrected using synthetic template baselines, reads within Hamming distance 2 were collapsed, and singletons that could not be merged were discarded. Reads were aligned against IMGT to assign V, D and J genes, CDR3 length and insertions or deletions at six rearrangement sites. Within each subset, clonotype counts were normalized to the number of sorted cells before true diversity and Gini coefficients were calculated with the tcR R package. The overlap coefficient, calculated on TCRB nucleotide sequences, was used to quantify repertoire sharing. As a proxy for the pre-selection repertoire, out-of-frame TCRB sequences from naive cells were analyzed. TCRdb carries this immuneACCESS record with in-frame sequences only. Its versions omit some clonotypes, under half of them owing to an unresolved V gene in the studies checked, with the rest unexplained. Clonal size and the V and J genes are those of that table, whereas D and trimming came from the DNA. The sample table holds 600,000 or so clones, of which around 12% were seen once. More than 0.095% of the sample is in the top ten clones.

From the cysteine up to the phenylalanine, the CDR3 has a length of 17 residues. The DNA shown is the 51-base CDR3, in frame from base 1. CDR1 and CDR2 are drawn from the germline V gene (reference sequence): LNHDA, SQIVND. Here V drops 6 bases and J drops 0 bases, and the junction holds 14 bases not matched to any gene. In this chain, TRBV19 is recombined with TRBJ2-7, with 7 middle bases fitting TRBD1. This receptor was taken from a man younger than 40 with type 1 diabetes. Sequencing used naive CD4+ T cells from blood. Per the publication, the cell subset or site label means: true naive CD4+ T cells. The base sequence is TGTGCCAGTAGCGAAGAACACGCCGGGACAGTCTCCTACGAGCAGTACTTC. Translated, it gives CASSEEHAGTVSYEQYF.